Included here is one T cell receptor (beta chain) sequence, with context. As yet, its antigen is unknown. This specimen comes from a study of post-analysis software for immune sequencing data. Study-level background: Progressive-relapsing, secondary progressive and relapsing-remitting multiple sclerosis were among the disease courses included.

Germline CDR1 reads ENHRY; CDR2 reads SYGVKD. Trimming removed 10 bases from V and 6 bases from J; junction bases left unmatched: 11. The length of the CDR3 is 13 residues. General study findings and limits: Strong co-clustering by F measure linked samples that shared a preparation batch. TRBV5-6, TRBV5-1 and TRBV20-1 belonged to a set of five TRBV segments that were more frequent in patients than controls. Versus controls, multiple sclerosis patients showed significantly lower diversity (normalized Chao1).

TCR beta libraries were prepared from cDNA with unique molecular identifiers. TCRdb passed the PCR reads through MiXCR, listing each CDR3 protein once. The sample has roughly 700,000 distinct CDR3 sequences, 25% to 30% seen once. This TCR was recovered from a girl between 10 and 17 years old with multiple sclerosis. The chain links TRBV10-3 to TRBJ1-2; 7 bases map to TRBD1. The specimen sequenced was blood. The CDR3 nucleotides are TGTGCCACCAAACTGACAGGGAAAGATGGCTACACCTTC. Amino acid sequence: CATKLTGKDGYTF.